This TCR beta chain is from a study of shared T cell receptors in the human thymus. The protocol was immunoSEQ multiplex PCR, while the TCRdb copy is restricted to in-frame clones and leaves out a portion. The sample consists of more than 550,000 clones, about 87% of them appearing once. CDR3 length equals 17 residues. The data also belong to a second study, concerning human thymus T cells. That paper notes: Donation came from healthy Finnish infants having corrective surgery for congenital heart defects.

The chain has TRBV21-1 and TRBJ2-3; TRBD1, as called in the table, went unchecked against the DNA. TRBV21-1 is shown as a pseudogene. Source material: thymocytes. This TCR derives from a boy under two years old with a congenital heart defect. The CDR3: CASTKGRSGVWTDTQYF. The CDR3 coding sequence is TGTGCCAGCACCAAGGGGCGGAGTGGCGTCTGGACAGATACGCAGTATTTT.